This T cell receptor (beta chain) was recovered during a study of T cells after yellow fever vaccination. Study-level background: Low-cell-number fractions were prepared with SMART-Seq v4 Ultra Low Input. Study-level findings and limits: One caveat is that FACS-sorted repertoires could contain abundant clonotypes contaminating from the bulk population. Researchers report a weaker secondary response that nonetheless peaked faster, day 5 versus 15.

They built TCR cDNA with 5'RACE template switching, a step that put in a universal primer site and UMIs. TCRdb re-analysed the 5' RACE reads in MiXCR, keeping a single row per CDR3 protein. This sample has about 220,000 distinct CDR3 sequences, with approximately 3.2% found just once. Germline values: CDR1 SGHRS, CDR2 YFSETQ. Trimming left V 7 bases short and J 2 bases short, with 12 bases between. This CDR3 has 14 amino acids. This clonotype was observed a few times. No antigen is known for it. The material was CD4+ T cells sorted from PBMCs, obtained 10 days after the yellow fever booster vaccination. J is TRBJ1-4 and V is TRBV5-1, with a possible D match to TRBD1 (5 bases). This sequence originates from a man younger than 30 who received the YFV17D yellow fever vaccine. The CDR3 protein is CASRQDITNEKLFF. Written as DNA, the CDR3 is TGCGCCAGCCGCCAGGACATCACTAATGAAAAACTGTTTTTT.